Following are 16 T cell receptor beta chains from one sample sequenced in a study of post-analysis software for immune sequencing data (dated by TCRdb to the mid-2010s). Study-wide findings and limitations: A handful of TRBV segments, including TRBV5-6, TRBV5-1 and TRBV20-1, were significantly more frequent in patients than controls.

Receptors were amplified or captured by PCR. Sequencing relied on an Illumina HiSeq 2500. To reduce PCR and sequencing biases, unique molecular identifiers were built into the TCR beta cDNA libraries. Using fastp trimming at Q25 and MiXCR clonotype assembly, TCRdb reanalyzed the public sequencing data and kept in-frame beta chains. Entries are consolidated by CDR3 protein sequence, retaining the most common genes and DNA. The sample yields hundreds of thousands of distinct CDR3 sequences; 53% were counted once. About 4.8% of the sample goes to the ten largest clones. Their antigens remain unidentified. The specimen was blood. These receptors originate from a girl under 18 with multiple sclerosis.

CDR3 loop: CASSAGHSGANVLTF. DNA of the CDR3: TGTGCCAGCAGCGCCGGACACTCTGGGGCCAACGTCCTGACTTTC. The chain has TRBV9 and TRBJ2-6; a weak D match, TRBD1 (5 bases). CDR3 length equals 15 residues. Per the germline V gene, CDR1 is SGDLS and CDR2 is YYNGEE. With 3 bases removed from V and 0 bases from J, the gap between germline ends came to 7 bases.

This sequence joins TRBV18 and TRBJ2-3; the match to TRBD2 covers 11 bases. V gave up 2 bases and J gave up 3 bases; unmatched junction bases: 10. This CDR3 has 18 residues. Germline V gives CDR1 KGHSH, CDR2 LQKENI. Here the CDR3 DNA reads TGTGCCAGCTCACCATCCCAGAGACTAGCGGGGAAAACAGATACGCAGTATTTT. Protein: CASSPSQRLAGKTDTQYF.

V and J are TRBV20-1 and TRBJ2-3; D is uncertain. Trimming shortened V by 5 bases and J by 0 bases, and 9 bases separated the two germline ends. Germline CDR1 is DFQATT and CDR2 is SNEGSKA (reference sequence). The CDR3 totals 13 residues. The CDR3 protein is CSAGEVSTDTQYF. CDR3 bases: TGCAGTGCTGGGGAAGTAAGCACAGATACGCAGTATTTT.

The chain carries TRBV6-5 and TRBJ2-3; no clear D. There are 15 residues in the CDR3. V was shortened by 2 bases and J by 1 base, with 10 bases between the two germline ends. Germline assignment: CDR1 MNHEY and CDR2 SVGAGI. CDR3 sequence reads: CASSYRAGGTDTQYF. CDR3 bases: TGTGCCAGCAGTTACCGAGCAGGAGGCACAGATACGCAGTATTTT.

The genes are TRBV4-2 and TRBJ2-3, with D possibly matching TRBD2 (6 bases). Germline CDR1 reads LGHNA; CDR2 reads YNFKEQ. V shed 0 bases and J shed 1 base, with 20 bases lying between them. The CDR3 is 19 residues long. The CDR3 nucleotides are TGTGCCAGCAGCCAAGATTCCGTAGAGGCAGGCGGGGGCACAGATACGCAGTATTTT. Amino acid sequence: CASSQDSVEAGGGTDTQYF.

The chain links TRBV5-1 to TRBJ2-1; D possibly corresponds to TRBD2 (5 bases). Per the germline V gene, CDR1 is SGHRS and CDR2 is YFSETQ. The V end lost 2 bases, the J end lost 1 base, and 16 bases lay between the germline ends. This CDR3 region has 17 residues. The CDR3 loop reads CASSLTRLARSYNEQFF. For the CDR3, the DNA is TGCGCCAGCAGCTTAACGAGGCTAGCAAGGTCCTACAATGAGCAGTTCTTC.

This rearrangement joins TRBV29-1 to TRBJ2-1; 7 bases align to TRBD1. V gave up 3 bases and J gave up 7 bases; unmatched junction bases: 12. Germline V lookup: CDR1 SQVTM, CDR2 ANQGSEA. The length of the CDR3 is 15 residues. This chain's CDR3 is CSVDLGRGLRNEQFF. CDR3 sequence (DNA): TGCAGCGTTGACCTCGGCAGGGGGTTGAGAAATGAGCAGTTCTTC.

This clonotype turned up a few times. The V and J genes are TRBV14 and TRBJ2-3; D is ambiguous. The CDR3 sequence is 15 residues long. With 4 bases removed from V and 1 base from J, the gap between germline ends came to 12 bases. Germline CDR1 reads SGHDN; CDR2 reads FVKESK. CDR3 DNA sequence: TGTGCCAGCAGCCCCGACCGATATGGCACAGATACGCAGTATTTT. Translating it yields CASSPDRYGTDTQYF.

The chain combines TRBV20-1 with TRBJ2-5, with D perhaps TRBD1 or TRBD2 (5 bases each). Germline V gives CDR1 DFQATT, CDR2 SNEGSKA (reference sequence). The CDR3 consists of 14 residues. The germline V and J ends were trimmed by 0 bases and 11 bases, with 19 bases remaining between them. The DNA for the CDR3 is TGCAGTGCTAGAGACAGGGAAGAGGGAAGAGGGCAGTACTTC. Translation gives CSARDREEGRGQYF.

V and J are TRBV10-3 and TRBJ1-2; the D gene is possibly TRBD1 (6 bases). This CDR3 spans 12 amino acids. Germline CDR1 reads ENHRY; CDR2 reads SYGVKD. Trimming stripped 10 bases from V and 2 bases from J, with 11 bases between. CDR3 bases: TGTGCCAGCCGCGGACAGAACTATGGCTACACCTTC. As protein: CASRGQNYGYTF.

This clonotype has only a few counts. V usage is TRBV9 and J usage is TRBJ2-3; 7 nucleotides agree with TRBD2. This CDR3 has 14 amino acids. V shed 8 bases, J shed 6 bases, and the junction held 12 bases outside the gene matches. Looked up from germline, CDR1 is SGDLS and CDR2 is YYNGEE. The CDR3 DNA sequence: TGTGCCAGTTCGGGGGGTTTGAAGTACGATACGCAGTATTTT. This gives the protein CASSGGLKYDTQYF.

The V gene is TRBV3-1, the J gene TRBJ2-1, with D possibly matching TRBD2 (5 bases). Germline V CDR1 and CDR2: LGHDT, YNNKEL (reference sequence). The length of the CDR3 is 16 residues. V was pared by 0 bases and J by 1 base, with 10 bases between. The CDR3 is CASSQDRGISYNEQFF. As DNA, the CDR3 is TGTGCCAGCAGCCAAGATCGGGGTATATCCTACAATGAGCAGTTCTTC.

V usage is TRBV20-1 and J usage is TRBJ2-7, with 7 nucleotides matching TRBD2. The assigned J gene may be wrong: the sequence end matches TRBJ2-1 better. CDR3 length: 15 residues. Germline-derived CDR1 and CDR2 are DFQATT and SNEGSKA (reference sequence). The CDR3 nucleotides are TGCAGTGCCCCATCGGCGGGGGTGGTTGTCAATGAGCAGTTCTTC. It encodes CSAPSAGVVVNEQFF.

The chain combines TRBV5-1 with TRBJ2-5, with D hard to call. From germline, CDR1 is SGHRS and CDR2 YFSETQ. The CDR3 sequence is 12 residues long. The germline V and J ends were trimmed by 0 bases and 8 bases, with 8 bases remaining between them. The DNA of the CDR3 is TGCGCCAGCAGCTTGGAGTTACCAACCCAGTACTTC. Protein sequence: CASSLELPTQYF.

The CDR3 region is CSASMSHNEQFF. Written as DNA, the CDR3 is TGCAGTGCTAGTATGTCCCACAATGAGCAGTTCTTC. The V call is TRBV20-1, the J call TRBJ2-1; D not certain. Trimming took off 3 bases at V and 5 bases at J, with 8 bases between the two ends. Looked up from germline, CDR1 is DFQATT and CDR2 is SNEGSKA (reference sequence). This CDR3 region has 12 residues.

The J gene is TRBJ2-3, the V gene TRBV5-1; 13 nucleotides agree with TRBD2. The germline gives CDR1 SGHRS, CDR2 YFSETQ. After removal of 4 bases from V and 4 bases from J, the junction contained 6 bases not matched to a gene. This CDR3 is 16 amino acids long. CDR3 in DNA: TGCGCCAGCAGCCTAGGACTAGCGGGAGATTCAGATACGCAGTATTTT. Amino acid sequence: CASSLGLAGDSDTQYF.